These T cell receptor beta chains were read from a single sample in a study of blood T cell repertoires in COVID-19. Sequenced by immunoSEQ multiplex PCR; TCRdb stores in-frame clones only, minus some. The sample records some 290,000 clones, 85% to 90% being singletons. Sequenced sample: peripheral blood. The receptor source for this set is a woman aged 30 to 39 with COVID-19, enrolled during active disease. CDR3s include the opening cysteine and the closing phenylalanine or tryptophan. The D gene is left open where the match is weak. Expanded clones get a size class; other rows say once, few or many, or leave the size out.

v_gene: TRBV5-1; j_gene: TRBJ2-3; abundance: .; d_gene: TRBD2; CDR3nt: TGCGCCAGCAGCTTGCCCGCGGGGGGTAGCACAGATACGCAGTATTTT; CDR3aa: CASSLPAGGSTDTQYF
v_gene: TRBV5-1; j_gene: TRBJ2-1; abundance: .; d_gene: .; CDR3nt: TGCGCCAGCAGCCTGGACTCGTACAATGAGCAGTTCTTC; CDR3aa: CASSLDSYNEQFF
v_gene: TRBV5-5; j_gene: TRBJ2-7; abundance: .; d_gene: .; CDR3nt: TGTGCCAGCAGCTTGGCCCTCAGGGCGGACGAGCAGTACTTC; CDR3aa: CASSLALRADEQYF
v_gene: TRBV9; j_gene: TRBJ2-3; abundance: .; d_gene: TRBD2; CDR3nt: TGTGCCAGCAGCGAACCGGGACTAGCGGGGGTGACACCCACAGATACGCAGTATTTT; CDR3aa: CASSEPGLAGVTPTDTQYF
v_gene: TRBV27; j_gene: TRBJ1-6; abundance: .; d_gene: .; CDR3nt: TGTGCCAGCAGTTTACTTGGAGGCAATTCACCCCTCCACTTT; CDR3aa: CASSLLGGNSPLHF
v_gene: TRBV7-9; j_gene: TRBJ2-3; abundance: .; d_gene: TRBD2; CDR3nt: TGTGCCAGCACCCTAGAGGCTGTCGGACTAGCTGGGGATACGCAGTATTTT; CDR3aa: CASTLEAVGLAGDTQYF
v_gene: TRBV7-9; j_gene: TRBJ2-3; abundance: .; d_gene: .; CDR3nt: TGTGCCAGCAGCTTAGACGTTGCCAGGGGCAGCGATACGCAGTATTTT; CDR3aa: CASSLDVARGSDTQYF
v_gene: TRBV5-5; j_gene: TRBJ1-2; abundance: .; d_gene: TRBD1; CDR3nt: TGTGCCAGCAGCTTGCAAATCTCGACAGGGGAAGGCTACACCTTC; CDR3aa: CASSLQISTGEGYTF
v_gene: TRBV29-1; j_gene: TRBJ1-5; abundance: .; d_gene: TRBD1; CDR3nt: TGCAGCGCCCAATTGACAGGGGGAAATCAGCCCCAGCATTTT; CDR3aa: CSAQLTGGNQPQHF
v_gene: TRBV5-1; j_gene: TRBJ2-5; abundance: .; d_gene: .; CDR3nt: TGCGCCAGCAGCTTGGTCGGAGAGACCCAGTACTTC; CDR3aa: CASSLVGETQYF
v_gene: TRBV21-1; j_gene: TRBJ1-2; abundance: .; d_gene: .; CDR3nt: TGTGCCAGCAGCATGCCCGAAGGGACAGGGATTTCCGCTAACTATGGCTACACCTTC; CDR3aa: CASSMPEGTGISANYGYTF
v_gene: TRBV28; j_gene: TRBJ1-1; abundance: .; d_gene: TRBD1; CDR3nt: TGTGCCAGCAGTTCGATCCGGGACAGGGGGGCTGAAGCTTTCTTT; CDR3aa: CASSSIRDRGAEAFF
v_gene: TRBV3-1/TRBV3-2; j_gene: TRBJ1-1; abundance: .; d_gene: TRBD1; CDR3nt: TGTGCCAGCAGCCAAAGTGGGTTATACAGGGGACGTCCTGAAGCTTTCTTT; CDR3aa: CASSQSGLYRGRPEAFF
v_gene: TRBV10-1; j_gene: TRBJ2-1; abundance: .; d_gene: TRBD1; CDR3nt: TGCGCCAGCAGTGAAAACAGGGGGCCTTACAATGAGCAGTTCTTC; CDR3aa: CASSENRGPYNEQFF
v_gene: TRBV4-2; j_gene: TRBJ2-3; abundance: .; d_gene: .; CDR3nt: TGTGCCAGCAGCCGAACTAGGTCAGATACGCAGTATTTT; CDR3aa: CASSRTRSDTQYF
v_gene: TRBV5-8; j_gene: TRBJ2-1; abundance: once; d_gene: .; CDR3nt: TGTGCCAGCAGCTACGGTTCGAACGAGGATGAGCAGTTCTTC; CDR3aa: CASSYGSNEDEQFF
v_gene: TRBV5-4; j_gene: TRBJ1-2; abundance: .; d_gene: TRBD1; CDR3nt: TGTGCCAGCAGCTTAATAGGACAGGATAACTATGGCTACACCTTC; CDR3aa: CASSLIGQDNYGYTF
v_gene: TRBV4-1; j_gene: TRBJ1-2; abundance: .; d_gene: TRBD1; CDR3nt: TGCGCCAGCAGCCAACTGGGACAGGGAATAGATGGCTACACCTTC; CDR3aa: CASSQLGQGIDGYTF
v_gene: TRBV5-1; j_gene: TRBJ2-2; abundance: .; d_gene: .; CDR3nt: TGCGCCAGCAGCCCGGGACTTCAAAACACCGGGGAGCTGTTTTTT; CDR3aa: CASSPGLQNTGELFF
v_gene: TRBV2; j_gene: TRBJ2-3; abundance: .; d_gene: TRBD2; CDR3nt: TGTGCCAGCAGTGCCTTGGGGACTAGCGGGGGCACAGATACGCAGTATTTT; CDR3aa: CASSALGTSGGTDTQYF
v_gene: TRBV4-2; j_gene: TRBJ2-3; abundance: .; d_gene: TRBD2; CDR3nt: TGTGCCAGCAGCCTACAGCGGGGGGGCCGATCAGATACGCAGTATTTT; CDR3aa: CASSLQRGGRSDTQYF
v_gene: TRBV4-1; j_gene: TRBJ1-5; abundance: .; d_gene: TRBD1; CDR3nt: TGCGCCAGCAGCCAAGTCGGACAGGGAGATCAGCCCCAGCATTTT; CDR3aa: CASSQVGQGDQPQHF
v_gene: TRBV6-5; j_gene: TRBJ2-3; abundance: .; d_gene: .; CDR3nt: TGTGCCAGCAGTTACCAGACTACAGATACGCAGTATTTT; CDR3aa: CASSYQTTDTQYF
v_gene: TRBV5-6; j_gene: TRBJ2-7; abundance: .; d_gene: .; CDR3nt: TGTGCCAGCAGCTTGCGGGGCTACGAGCAGTACTTC; CDR3aa: CASSLRGYEQYF
v_gene: TRBV5-6; j_gene: TRBJ2-5; abundance: .; d_gene: .; CDR3nt: TGTGCCAGCCGCGCAACCGGGACAAGGGTTTTTGAGACCCAGTACTTC; CDR3aa: CASRATGTRVFETQYF
v_gene: TRBV6-2/TRBV6-3; j_gene: TRBJ2-2; abundance: .; d_gene: TRBD2; CDR3nt: TGTGCCAGCAGCCCTCCGACTAGCGGGGGGAACACCGGGGAGCTGTTTTTT; CDR3aa: CASSPPTSGGNTGELFF
v_gene: TRBV11-3; j_gene: TRBJ2-7; abundance: .; d_gene: .; CDR3nt: TGTGCCAGCCGCCCAGGTTCTTTCGAGCAGTACTTC; CDR3aa: CASRPGSFEQYF
v_gene: TRBV11-2; j_gene: TRBJ1-3; abundance: .; d_gene: .; CDR3nt: TGTGCCAGCAGCTTAGATCTCTCCGGAAACACCATATATTTT; CDR3aa: CASSLDLSGNTIYF
v_gene: TRBV14; j_gene: TRBJ1-6; abundance: .; d_gene: .; CDR3nt: TGTGCCAGCAGCCAGGGCAGCTCCTATAATTCACCCCTCCACTTT; CDR3aa: CASSQGSSYNSPLHF
v_gene: TRBV11-2; j_gene: TRBJ2-7; abundance: .; d_gene: TRBD2; CDR3nt: TGTGCCAGCAGCTCACAATTGGGGGGGGAGCAGTACTTC; CDR3aa: CASSSQLGGEQYF
v_gene: TRBV10-3; j_gene: TRBJ1-2; abundance: .; d_gene: .; CDR3nt: TGTGCCATCAGCCGGACAGAGAACTATGGCTACACCTTC; CDR3aa: CAISRTENYGYTF
v_gene: TRBV3-1/TRBV3-2; j_gene: TRBJ2-7; abundance: once; d_gene: .; CDR3nt: TGTGCCAGCAGCCAAGTTTTTACGGGGGACGAGCAGTACTTC; CDR3aa: CASSQVFTGDEQYF
v_gene: TRBV4-2; j_gene: TRBJ2-7; abundance: .; d_gene: .; CDR3nt: TGTGCCAGCAGCCAAGATTATAGGGGAATAAGGTTC; CDR3aa: CASSQDYRGIRF
v_gene: TRBV6-5; j_gene: TRBJ2-7; abundance: .; d_gene: TRBD2; CDR3nt: TGTGCCAGCAGGGGTAGCGGGACCTACTCCTACGAGCAGTACTTC; CDR3aa: CASRGSGTYSYEQYF
v_gene: TRBV18; j_gene: TRBJ2-2; abundance: .; d_gene: .; CDR3nt: TGTGCCAGCTCCCTAATAGCGAGGAGCGGGGAGCTGTTTTTT; CDR3aa: CASSLIARSGELFF
v_gene: TRBV2; j_gene: TRBJ1-5; abundance: .; d_gene: .; CDR3nt: TGTGCCAGCAGCGCCTACCCTAATCAGCCCCAGCATTTT; CDR3aa: CASSAYPNQPQHF
v_gene: TRBV7-2; j_gene: TRBJ2-7; abundance: .; d_gene: .; CDR3nt: TGTGCCAGCAGCTTGTCCCGCGAGCAGTACTTC; CDR3aa: CASSLSREQYF
v_gene: TRBV30; j_gene: TRBJ2-7; abundance: .; d_gene: .; CDR3nt: TGTGCCTGGAGTGTAGGGGGGGGATATGAGCAGTACTTC; CDR3aa: CAWSVGGGYEQYF
v_gene: TRBV27; j_gene: TRBJ1-5; abundance: .; d_gene: TRBD1; CDR3nt: TGTGCCAGCAGTACCTCGACAGGGGAGTTCGGTCAGCCCCAGCATTTT; CDR3aa: CASSTSTGEFGQPQHF
v_gene: TRBV11-2; j_gene: TRBJ2-1; abundance: .; d_gene: .; CDR3nt: TGTGCCAGCAGCTTAGCAGGGGGGATCAATGAGCAGTTCTTC; CDR3aa: CASSLAGGINEQFF
v_gene: TRBV11-2; j_gene: TRBJ1-1; abundance: .; d_gene: .; CDR3nt: TGTGCCAGCAGCTTTCACAGGGCTGGCACTGAAGCTTTCTTT; CDR3aa: CASSFHRAGTEAFF
v_gene: TRBV5-1; j_gene: TRBJ2-3; abundance: .; d_gene: .; CDR3nt: TGCGCCAGCAGACCAAGGGGGCGGGGTGGCACAGATACGCAGTATTTT; CDR3aa: CASRPRGRGGTDTQYF
v_gene: TRBV2; j_gene: TRBJ1-6; abundance: .; d_gene: TRBD1; CDR3nt: TGTGCCAGCACGGGACAGGCAATCACTGGGTATAATTCACCCCTCCACTTT; CDR3aa: CASTGQAITGYNSPLHF
v_gene: TRBV23-1; j_gene: TRBJ2-1; abundance: .; d_gene: TRBD2; CDR3nt: TGCGCCAGCACCATCCTTCCGGGACTAGCGGGGGGTGAGCAGTTCTTC; CDR3aa: CASTILPGLAGGEQFF
v_gene: TRBV6-5; j_gene: TRBJ2-2; abundance: .; d_gene: TRBD1; CDR3nt: TGTGCCAGCAGACCCGGGACAGGCACCGGGGAGCTGTTTTTT; CDR3aa: CASRPGTGTGELFF
v_gene: TRBV19; j_gene: TRBJ2-1; abundance: .; d_gene: .; CDR3nt: TGTGCCAGTAGTATGGAGGGTCATGAGCAGTTCTTC; CDR3aa: CASSMEGHEQFF
v_gene: TRBV5-1; j_gene: TRBJ2-7; abundance: .; d_gene: TRBD1; CDR3nt: TGCGCCAGCAGCTTCACAGGGGTGAGGAGCGAGCAGTACTTC; CDR3aa: CASSFTGVRSEQYF
v_gene: TRBV4-1; j_gene: TRBJ1-1; abundance: .; d_gene: .; CDR3nt: TGCGCCAGCAGGCCAAGACGGGAAAACACTGAAGCTTTCTTT; CDR3aa: CASRPRRENTEAFF
v_gene: TRBV3-1/TRBV3-2; j_gene: TRBJ2-1; abundance: .; d_gene: .; CDR3nt: TGTGCCAGCAGCCAAGATTGGGCAGTACCCTACAATGAGCAGTTCTTC; CDR3aa: CASSQDWAVPYNEQFF
v_gene: TRBV5-1; j_gene: TRBJ1-1; abundance: .; d_gene: .; CDR3nt: TGCGCCAGCAGCTTGGAACCCGCAGGCCCTGAAGCTTTCTTT; CDR3aa: CASSLEPAGPEAFF
v_gene: TRBV6-5; j_gene: TRBJ2-7; abundance: .; d_gene: .; CDR3nt: TGTGCCAGCAGTCGCTACTCCTACGAGCAGTACTTC; CDR3aa: CASSRYSYEQYF
v_gene: TRBV4-1; j_gene: TRBJ2-7; abundance: once; d_gene: TRBD1; CDR3nt: TGCGCCAGCAGCCTGACACCTCGGACAGGGCTTAATGGTTACGAGCAGTACTTC; CDR3aa: CASSLTPRTGLNGYEQYF
v_gene: TRBV24-1; j_gene: TRBJ2-3; abundance: .; d_gene: .; CDR3nt: TGTGCCACCAGTGACCCACCGGGCCAGGACAGCTCCGATACGCAGTATTTT; CDR3aa: CATSDPPGQDSSDTQYF